The 22 T cell receptor beta chains reported below all come from one sample, sequenced in a study of memory CD4+ T cells and cytomegalovirus serostatus. The sort gate was single viable CD3+CD4+CD8-CD45RO+ cells for memory CD4+ T cells. Some clones are missing from TCRdb's copy, which holds only in-frame ones; the method was immunoSEQ multiplex PCR. The profile shows approximately 92,000 clones, 75% to 90% of them singletons. Sequencing input: memory CD4+ T cells from blood. The receptor source for this set is an adult in good health and CMV-seropositive.

V gene TRBV5-1 combines with J gene TRBJ1-1; no definite D call. Trimming removed 3 bases from V and 2 bases from J, with 11 bases in between. Germline CDR1 and CDR2: SGHRS and YFSETQ. This CDR3 is 14 amino acids long. CDR3 in amino acids: CASSWRSLNTEAFF. The CDR3 DNA sequence: TGCGCCAGCAGCTGGAGAAGCCTCAACACTGAAGCTTTCTTT.

The chain couples TRBV7-2 to TRBJ1-1, with a weak D call TRBD1 (5 bases). V lost 3 bases to trimming and J lost 4 bases, with 12 bases between them. The germline V gene has CDR1 SGHTA and CDR2 FQGNSA. The CDR3 contains 14 residues. As DNA, the CDR3 is TGTGCCAGCAGCTTGGGGCAGGGAACCACTGAAGCTTTCTTT. Translated, it gives CASSLGQGTTEAFF.

The chain employs TRBV30 and TRBJ1-1; D is undetermined. The V and J ends lost 4 bases and 0 bases respectively, with 12 bases between them. The V gene's germline CDR1 is GTSNPN and CDR2 SVGIG (reference sequence). The CDR3 is 14 residues long. CDR3 sequence: CAWNPDRVNTEAFF. CDR3 coding DNA: TGTGCCTGGAACCCGGATCGGGTGAACACTGAAGCTTTCTTT.

The chain has TRBV9 and TRBJ2-5, with D maybe TRBD2 (6 bases). The length of the CDR3 is 14 residues. Trimming took off 6 bases at V and 2 bases at J, with 14 bases between the two ends. The germline CDR1 and CDR2 sequences are SGDLS and YYNGEE. The CDR3 spells CASTGGGWQETQYF. CDR3 bases: TGTGCCAGCACCGGGGGAGGATGGCAAGAGACCCAGTACTTC.

V usage is TRBV9 and J usage is TRBJ2-5; 7 bases map to TRBD2. V lost 4 bases, J lost 5 bases, and 11 bases stayed unmatched. Germline V gene lookup returns CDR1 SGDLS and CDR2 YYNGEE. This CDR3 is 15 amino acids long. This CDR3 reads CASSPTPGGGETQYF. CDR3 coding DNA: TGTGCCAGCAGCCCCACCCCGGGGGGTGGGGAGACCCAGTACTTC. The variable domain in full, completed from reference TRBV9 and TRBJ2-5, reads DSGVTQTPKHLITATGQRVTLRCSPRSGDLSVYWYQQSLDQGLQFLIQYYNGEERAKGNILERFSAQQFPDLHSELNLSSLELGDSALYFCASSPTPGGGETQYFGPGTRLLVL.

The chain couples TRBV7-2 to TRBJ1-4, with a possible D match to TRBD1 (5 bases). Germline loops: CDR1 SGHTA, CDR2 FQGNSA. The V gene lost 2 bases and the J gene lost 8 bases, with 9 bases spanning the gap. The CDR3 length is 13 residues. The CDR3 is CASSLNEGEKLFF. The CDR3 nucleotides read TGTGCCAGCAGCTTAAACGAGGGGGAAAAACTGTTTTTT.

The J gene is TRBJ1-5, the V gene TRBV7-8; no reliable D call. The CDR3 runs 14 residues. Per germline, CDR1 SGHVS and CDR2 FQNEAQ. Trimming removed 5 bases from V and 5 bases from J, with 13 bases in between. The CDR3 region has the DNA TGTGCCAGCAGCAAAGTTGGTAGTTATCAGCCCCAGCATTTT. Translating it yields CASSKVGSYQPQHF.

V gene TRBV29-1 combines with J gene TRBJ2-2; TRBD1 aligns across 8 bases. The CDR3 consists of 14 residues. The ends lost 7 bases at V and 1 base at J; junction bases unmatched: 5. Germline CDR1 is SQVTM and CDR2 is ANQGSEA. The chain's CDR3 is CSARTGLNTGELFF. The CDR3, as DNA: TGCAGCGCTCGGACAGGGCTGAACACCGGGGAGCTGTTTTTT.

In the case of this clone: The limits of the CDR3 on the DNA are not certain, so only TCRdb's listed CDR3 is given. V gene TRBV21-1 combines with J gene TRBJ1-2; the table's TRBD1 call for D was not verified on the DNA. TRBV21-1 is reported as a pseudogene. The CDR3 is 16 residues long, ends included. CDR3 in amino acids: CASSKVGQGAFYGYTF.

This clone was counted between two and nine times. The V and J genes are TRBV9 and TRBJ1-1; D not certain. The CDR3 is 13 residues long. CDR1 is SGDLS and CDR2 is YYNGEE in the germline V gene. Trimming pared 1 base from V and 3 bases from J, leaving 7 bases between. The CDR3 DNA sequence: TGTGCCAGCAGCGTAATTGAGGACACTGAAGCTTTCTTT. Its protein product is CASSVIEDTEAFF.

The J gene is TRBJ2-7, the V gene TRBV11-3, with D uncertain. This CDR3 has 13 amino acids. V was shortened by 2 bases and J by 2 bases, with 7 bases between the two germline ends. The germline V gene encodes CDR1 SGHNT and CDR2 YENEEA. Here the CDR3 DNA reads TGTGCCAGCAGCTTAAGTCCTACCTACGAGCAGTACTTC. It codes for CASSLSPTYEQYF. Full variable domain (missing parts from reference TRBV11-3 and TRBJ2-7): EAGVVQSPRYKIIEKKQPVAFWCNPISGHNTLYWYLQNLGQGPELLIRYENEEAVDDSQLPKDRFSAERLKGVDSTLKIQPAELGDSAVYLCASSLSPTYEQYFGPGTRLTVT.

The chain combines TRBV4-2 with TRBJ2-7; the match to TRBD2 covers 13 bases. After removal of 4 bases from V and 5 bases from J, the junction contained 8 bases not matched to a gene. Germline-derived CDR1 and CDR2 are LGHNA and YNFKEQ. This CDR3 has 16 residues. Here the CDR3 DNA reads TGTGCCAGCAGCCGCGGGACTAGCGGGACGCCTAACGAGCAGTACTTC. It encodes CASSRGTSGTPNEQYF.

Only a few counts were recorded for this clone. The rearrangement links TRBV7-3 to TRBJ1-5; D not resolved. The V gene lost 5 bases and the J gene lost 3 bases, with 8 bases spanning the gap. The CDR3 contains 13 residues. Germline lookup yields CDR1 SGHTA and CDR2 FQGTGA. The CDR3, as DNA: TGTGCCAGCAGCGTCGACACCAATCAGCCCCAGCATTTT. Protein product: CASSVDTNQPQHF.

The V and J genes are TRBV6-1 and TRBJ2-6; 11 bases map to TRBD2. The CDR3 is made up of 20 amino acids. V gave up 4 bases and J gave up 0 bases; unmatched junction bases: 11. Germline assignment: CDR1 MNHNS and CDR2 SASEGT. CDR3: CASSGTSGHPVASGANVLTF. CDR3 sequence (DNA): TGTGCCAGCAGTGGGACTAGCGGGCACCCGGTAGCCTCTGGGGCCAACGTCCTGACTTTC.

The V and J genes are TRBV30 and TRBJ1-4; D remains unclear. Germline V gene lookup returns CDR1 GTSNPN and CDR2 SVGIG (reference sequence). There are 12 residues in the CDR3. V lost 3 bases and J 9 bases, leaving 11 bases between the germline ends. CDR3 DNA: TGTGCCTGGAGCGGGCCGGGTAAAAAACTGTTTTTT. Translated, it gives CAWSGPGKKLFF.

This clone was detected only a few times. V and J are TRBV9 and TRBJ2-7; D is ambiguous. This CDR3 comprises 12 residues. Germline V lookup: CDR1 SGDLS, CDR2 YYNGEE. Trimming left V 0 bases short and J 5 bases short, with 6 bases between. As DNA, the CDR3 is TGTGCCAGCAGCGTAGGAGAGGACGAGCAGTACTTC. Residues: CASSVGEDEQYF.

This clone has just a few counts. V and J are TRBV7-6 and TRBJ2-5, with D unresolved. This CDR3 has 13 residues. V dropped 2 bases and J dropped 3 bases, with 7 bases sitting between them. Germline lookup yields CDR1 SGHVS and CDR2 FNYEAQ. The CDR3 sequence: CASSLSSKETQYF. CDR3 DNA: TGTGCCAGCAGCTTATCCTCGAAAGAGACCCAGTACTTC. Combining the CDR3 with reference TRBV7-6 and TRBJ2-5 gives the whole variable domain GAGVSQSPRYKVTKRGQDVALRCDPISGHVSLYWYRQALGQGPEFLTYFNYEAQQDKSGLPNDRFSAERPEGSISTLTIQRTEQRDSAMYRCASSLSSKETQYFGPGTRLLVL.

The chain joins TRBV6-1 to TRBJ2-5, with 10 bases fitting TRBD1. After removal of 5 bases from V and 4 bases from J, the junction contained 4 bases not matched to a gene. This CDR3 is built from 14 residues. Germline V gene data show CDR1 as MNHNS and CDR2 as SASEGT. DNA for the CDR3: TGTGCCAGCAGTAGGACAGGGGGAGGAGAGACCCAGTACTTC. Residues: CASSRTGGGETQYF.

The chain links TRBV28 to TRBJ1-3; the D is unclear. Germline CDR1 is MDHEN and CDR2 is SYDVKM. The ends were cut back, 4 bases at V and 1 base at J, with 14 bases in the middle. This CDR3 comprises 16 residues. In nucleotides, the CDR3 is TGTGCCAGCAGTTCTGCCTTGACCTCATCTGGAAACACCATATATTTT. Translated: CASSSALTSSGNTIYF.

This clone was picked up one time. The chain uses TRBV28 and TRBJ1-3, with 9 bases identical to TRBD1. J lost 0 bases, V lost 6 bases, and 12 bases had no gene match. The CDR3 consists of 18 residues. CDR1 is MDHEN, CDR2 SYDVKM, per germline. In nucleotides, the CDR3 is TGTGCCAGCAGCGAATGGGGACAGGGAGGAGGCTCTGGAAACACCATATATTTT. This encodes CASSEWGQGGGSGNTIYF.

This clone was detected only a few times. V and J are TRBV4-2 and TRBJ1-6; a possible D gene is TRBD1 (5 bases). Trimming pared 0 bases from V and 7 bases from J, leaving 7 bases between. Germline V gene data show CDR1 as LGHNA and CDR2 as YNFKEQ. CDR3 length equals 14 residues. CDR3 DNA: TGTGCCAGCAGCCAAGACAGGGTCAATTCACCCCTCCACTTT. Translated: CASSQDRVNSPLHF.

This clone was recorded a few times. This rearrangement joins TRBV6-8 to TRBJ2-2; 8 bases line up with TRBD1. Germline CDR1 reads MNHGY; CDR2 reads SAAAGT. CDR3 length: 16 amino acids. The V and J ends lost 6 bases and 4 bases, in that order; junction bases with no gene match: 10. The CDR3 spells CASRTDRGRATGELFF. The CDR3 DNA reads as TGTGCCAGCAGGACAGACAGGGGTCGGGCCACCGGGGAGCTGTTTTTT.